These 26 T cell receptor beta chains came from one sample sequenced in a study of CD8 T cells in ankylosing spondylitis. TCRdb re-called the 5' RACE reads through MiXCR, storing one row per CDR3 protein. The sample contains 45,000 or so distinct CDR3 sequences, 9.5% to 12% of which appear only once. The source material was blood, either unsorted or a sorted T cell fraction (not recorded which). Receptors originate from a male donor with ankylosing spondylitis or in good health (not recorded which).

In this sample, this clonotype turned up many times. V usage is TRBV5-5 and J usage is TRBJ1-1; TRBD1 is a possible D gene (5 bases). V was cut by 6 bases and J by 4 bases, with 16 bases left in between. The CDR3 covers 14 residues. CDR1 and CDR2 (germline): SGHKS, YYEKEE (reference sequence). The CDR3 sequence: CASIPRVGSTEAFF. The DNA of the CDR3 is TGTGCCAGCATCCCCAGGGTGGGTAGCACTGAAGCTTTCTTT. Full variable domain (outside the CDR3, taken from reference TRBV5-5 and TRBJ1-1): DAGVTQSPTHLIKTRGQQVTLRCSPISGHKSVSWYQQVLGQGPQFIFQYYEKEERGRGNFPDRFSARQFPNYSSELNVNALLLGDSALYLCASIPRVGSTEAFFGQGTRLTVV.

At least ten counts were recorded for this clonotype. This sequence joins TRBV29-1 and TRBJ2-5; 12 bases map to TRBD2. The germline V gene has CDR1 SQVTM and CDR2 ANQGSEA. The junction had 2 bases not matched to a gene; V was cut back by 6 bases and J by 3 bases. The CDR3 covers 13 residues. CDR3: CSVRTSGEETQYF. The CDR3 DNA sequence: TGCAGCGTCCGGACTAGCGGGGAAGAGACCCAGTACTTC.

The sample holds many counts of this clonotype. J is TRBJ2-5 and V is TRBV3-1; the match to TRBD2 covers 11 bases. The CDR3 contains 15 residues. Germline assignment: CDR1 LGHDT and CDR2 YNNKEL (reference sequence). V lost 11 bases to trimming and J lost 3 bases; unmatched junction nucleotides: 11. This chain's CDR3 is CASSVGLAVKETQYF. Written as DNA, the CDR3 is TGTGCCTCCTCGGTGGGACTAGCGGTTAAAGAGACCCAGTACTTC.

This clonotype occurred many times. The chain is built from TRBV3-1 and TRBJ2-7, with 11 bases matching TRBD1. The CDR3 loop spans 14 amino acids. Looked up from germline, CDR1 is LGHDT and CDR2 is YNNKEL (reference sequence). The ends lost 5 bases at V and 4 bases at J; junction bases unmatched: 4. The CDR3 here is CASSEGQGGYEQYF. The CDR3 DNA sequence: TGTGCCAGCAGCGAGGGACAGGGGGGTTACGAGCAGTACTTC.

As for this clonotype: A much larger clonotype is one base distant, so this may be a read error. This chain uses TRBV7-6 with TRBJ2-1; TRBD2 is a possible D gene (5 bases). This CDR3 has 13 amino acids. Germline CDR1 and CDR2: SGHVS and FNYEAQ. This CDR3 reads CTSSLTRQNEQFF. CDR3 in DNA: TGTACCAGCAGCTTAACTAGGCAGAATGAGCAGTTCTTC.

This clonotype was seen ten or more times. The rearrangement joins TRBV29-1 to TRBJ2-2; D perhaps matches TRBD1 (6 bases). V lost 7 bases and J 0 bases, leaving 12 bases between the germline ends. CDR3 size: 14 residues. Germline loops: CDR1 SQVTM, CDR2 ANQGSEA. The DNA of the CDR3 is TGCAGCGCTCCAGGGACAACGAACACCGGGGAGCTGTTTTTT. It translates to CSAPGTTNTGELFF.

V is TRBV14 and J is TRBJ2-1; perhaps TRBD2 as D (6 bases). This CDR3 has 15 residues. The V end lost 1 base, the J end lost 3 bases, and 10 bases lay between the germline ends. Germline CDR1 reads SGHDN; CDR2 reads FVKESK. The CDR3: CASSQGTSRYNEQFF. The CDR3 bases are TGTGCCAGCAGCCAAGGAACTAGCCGCTACAATGAGCAGTTCTTC.

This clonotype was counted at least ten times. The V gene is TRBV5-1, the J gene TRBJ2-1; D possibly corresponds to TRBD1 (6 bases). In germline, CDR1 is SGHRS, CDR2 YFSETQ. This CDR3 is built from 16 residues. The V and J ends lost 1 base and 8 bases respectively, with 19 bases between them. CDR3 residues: CASSLINIRGVHEQFF. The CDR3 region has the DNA TGCGCCAGCAGCTTGATAAATATCAGGGGCGTCCATGAGCAGTTCTTC.

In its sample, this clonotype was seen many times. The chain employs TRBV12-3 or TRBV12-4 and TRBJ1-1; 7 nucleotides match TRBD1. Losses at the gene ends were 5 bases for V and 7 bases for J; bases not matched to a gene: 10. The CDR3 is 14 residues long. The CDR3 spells CASSPGGVSREAFF. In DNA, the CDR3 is TGTGCCAGCAGTCCAGGGGGGGTCTCACGTGAAGCTTTCTTT.

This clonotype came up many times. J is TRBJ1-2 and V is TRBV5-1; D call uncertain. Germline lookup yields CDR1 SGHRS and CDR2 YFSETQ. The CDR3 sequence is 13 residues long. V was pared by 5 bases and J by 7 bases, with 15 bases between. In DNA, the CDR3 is TGCGCCAGCAGACCGGGTTCTGGGCCTGGCTACACCTTC. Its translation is CASRPGSGPGYTF.

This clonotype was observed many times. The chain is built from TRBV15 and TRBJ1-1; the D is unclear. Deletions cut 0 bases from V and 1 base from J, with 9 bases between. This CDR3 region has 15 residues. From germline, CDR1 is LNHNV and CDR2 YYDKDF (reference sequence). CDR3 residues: CATSREITENTEAFF. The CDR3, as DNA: TGTGCCACCAGCAGAGAAATAACAGAGAACACTGAAGCTTTCTTT.

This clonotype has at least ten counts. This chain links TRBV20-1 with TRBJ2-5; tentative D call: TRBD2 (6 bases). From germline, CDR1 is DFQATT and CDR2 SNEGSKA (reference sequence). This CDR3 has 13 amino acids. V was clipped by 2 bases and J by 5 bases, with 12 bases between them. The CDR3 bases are TGCAGTGCTAGATACCCAGCGGGTGAGACCCAGTACTTC. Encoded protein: CSARYPAGETQYF.

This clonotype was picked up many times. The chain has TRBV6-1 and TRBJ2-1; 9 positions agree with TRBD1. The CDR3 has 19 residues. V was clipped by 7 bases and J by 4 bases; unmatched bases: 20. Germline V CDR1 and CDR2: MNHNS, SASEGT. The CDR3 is CASKFIGPTDRGKYNEQFF. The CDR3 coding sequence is TGTGCCAGCAAATTTATAGGCCCCACTGACAGGGGGAAATACAATGAGCAGTTCTTC.

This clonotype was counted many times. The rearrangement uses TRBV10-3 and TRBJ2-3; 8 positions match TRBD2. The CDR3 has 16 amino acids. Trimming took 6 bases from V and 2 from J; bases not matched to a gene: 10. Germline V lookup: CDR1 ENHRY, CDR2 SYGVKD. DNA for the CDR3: TGTGCCATCAGGACGTCGGCGGGGGGATTCACAGATACGCAGTATTTT. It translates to CAIRTSAGGFTDTQYF.

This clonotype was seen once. CDR3 DNA sequence: TGTGCCAGCAGCCTGACGGGAAGCAATCAGCCCCAGCATTTT. It specifies CASSLTGSNQPQHF. The chain carries TRBV11-2 and TRBJ1-5; the D is unclear. Trimming took off 5 bases at V and 1 base at J, with 9 bases between the two ends. This CDR3 contains 14 residues. CDR1 and CDR2 from the germline V gene are SGHAT and FQNNGV.

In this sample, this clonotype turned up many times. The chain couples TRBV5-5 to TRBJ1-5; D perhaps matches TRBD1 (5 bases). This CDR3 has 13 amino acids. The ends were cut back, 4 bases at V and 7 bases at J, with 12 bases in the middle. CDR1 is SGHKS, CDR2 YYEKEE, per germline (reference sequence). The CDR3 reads CASSATDSQPQHF. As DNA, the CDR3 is TGTGCCAGCAGCGCTACTGACAGCCAGCCCCAGCATTTT.

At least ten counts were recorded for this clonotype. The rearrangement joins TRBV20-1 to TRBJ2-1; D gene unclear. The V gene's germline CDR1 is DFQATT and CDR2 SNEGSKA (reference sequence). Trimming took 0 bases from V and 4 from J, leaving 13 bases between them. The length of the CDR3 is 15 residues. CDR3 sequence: CSARDFDQLYNEQFF. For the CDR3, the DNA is TGCAGTGCTAGAGATTTCGATCAACTTTACAATGAGCAGTTCTTC.

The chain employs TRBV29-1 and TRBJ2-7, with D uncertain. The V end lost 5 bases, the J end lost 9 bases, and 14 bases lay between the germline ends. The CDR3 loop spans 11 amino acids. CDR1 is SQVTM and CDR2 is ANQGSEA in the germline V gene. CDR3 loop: CSVPWQNGQYF. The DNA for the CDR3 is TGCAGCGTTCCCTGGCAGAACGGGCAGTACTTC.

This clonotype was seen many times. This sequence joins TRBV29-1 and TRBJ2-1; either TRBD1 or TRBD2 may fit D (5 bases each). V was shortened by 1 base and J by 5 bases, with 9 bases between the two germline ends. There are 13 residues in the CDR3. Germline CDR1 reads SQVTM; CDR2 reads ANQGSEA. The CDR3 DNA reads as TGCAGCGTTGAAGCGGGACGGAACAATGAGCAGTTCTTC. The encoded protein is CSVEAGRNNEQFF.

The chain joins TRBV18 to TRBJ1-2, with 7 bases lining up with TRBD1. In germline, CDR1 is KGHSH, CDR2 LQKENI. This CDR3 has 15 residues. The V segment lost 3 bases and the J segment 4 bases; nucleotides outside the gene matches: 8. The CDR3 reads CASSPQMEGAYGYTF. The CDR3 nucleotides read TGTGCCAGCTCACCCCAGATGGAGGGGGCCTATGGCTACACCTTC.

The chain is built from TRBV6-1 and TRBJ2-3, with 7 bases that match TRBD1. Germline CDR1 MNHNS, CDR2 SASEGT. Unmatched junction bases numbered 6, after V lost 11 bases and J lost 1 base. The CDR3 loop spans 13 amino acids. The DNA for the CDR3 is TGTGCCTTACGGGACAGCGGCACAGATACGCAGTATTTT. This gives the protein CALRDSGTDTQYF.

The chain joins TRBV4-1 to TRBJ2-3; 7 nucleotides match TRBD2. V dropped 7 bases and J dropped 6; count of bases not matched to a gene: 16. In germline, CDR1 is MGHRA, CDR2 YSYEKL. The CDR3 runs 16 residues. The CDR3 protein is CASKPSLAGDTDTQYF. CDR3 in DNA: TGCGCCAGCAAACCCTCCCTTGCGGGGGATACGGATACGCAGTATTTT.

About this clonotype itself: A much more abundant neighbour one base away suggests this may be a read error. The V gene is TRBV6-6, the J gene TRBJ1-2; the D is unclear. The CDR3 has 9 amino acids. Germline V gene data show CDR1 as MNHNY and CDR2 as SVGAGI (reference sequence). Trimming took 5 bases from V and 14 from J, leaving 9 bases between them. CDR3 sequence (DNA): TGTGCCAGCAGTCCCACGGTTACCTTC. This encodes CASSPTVTF.

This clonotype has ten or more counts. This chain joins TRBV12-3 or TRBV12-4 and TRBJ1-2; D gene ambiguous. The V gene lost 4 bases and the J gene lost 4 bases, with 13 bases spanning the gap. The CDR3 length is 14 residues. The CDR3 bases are TGTGCCAGCAGTTCACCCTCAGTAGCCTATGGCTACACCTTC. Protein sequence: CASSSPSVAYGYTF.

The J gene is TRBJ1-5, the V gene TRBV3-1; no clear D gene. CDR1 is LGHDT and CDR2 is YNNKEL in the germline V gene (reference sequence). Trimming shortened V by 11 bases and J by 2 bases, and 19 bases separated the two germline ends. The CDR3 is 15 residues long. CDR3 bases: TGTGCCTCCTGCCAAGCACGCGGGGGCAATCAGCCCCAGCATTTT. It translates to CASCQARGGNQPQHF.

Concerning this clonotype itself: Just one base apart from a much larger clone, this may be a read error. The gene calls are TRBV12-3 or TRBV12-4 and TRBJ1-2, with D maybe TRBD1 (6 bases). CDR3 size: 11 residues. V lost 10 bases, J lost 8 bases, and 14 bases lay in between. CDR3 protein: CANTGPSGYTF. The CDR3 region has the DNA TGTGCCAACACAGGGCCGTCGGGCTACACCTTC.